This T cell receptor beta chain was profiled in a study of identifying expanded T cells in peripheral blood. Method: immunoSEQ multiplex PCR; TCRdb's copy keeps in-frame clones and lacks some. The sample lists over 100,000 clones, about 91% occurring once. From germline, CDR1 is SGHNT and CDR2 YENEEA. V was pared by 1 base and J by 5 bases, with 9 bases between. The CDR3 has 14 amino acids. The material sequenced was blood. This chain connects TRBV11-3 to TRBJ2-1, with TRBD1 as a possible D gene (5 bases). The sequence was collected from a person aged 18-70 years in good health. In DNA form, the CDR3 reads TGTGCCAGCAGCTTAGGACAGCATAACAATGAGCAGTTCTTC. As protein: CASSLGQHNNEQFF.